Given below is one T cell receptor (beta chain) in context. During active infection, Seattle patients enrolled and were then monitored through disease. The sample originates from a study of blood T cell repertoires in COVID-19. Background on the study: Italy, Spain and the United States were the sources of the convalescent and acute COVID-19 samples. T cells, B-cell-depleted T cells, or PBMCs supplied cDNA or gDNA.

Looked up from germline, CDR1 is GTSNPN and CDR2 is SVGIG (reference sequence). The CDR3 has 14 amino acids. V was trimmed by 2 bases and J by 5 bases, leaving 13 bases between them. In the authors' methods: Reference gene primer amplification gave nucleated cell count estimates. Using immunoSEQ multiplex PCR, the repertoire was profiled, and TCRdb retains in-frame clones only, with some absent. The V and J calls and clone size come from that table; D and trimming were worked out from the DNA. The table shows 250,000 to 400,000 clones, with more than 70% occurring only once. V gene TRBV30 combines with J gene TRBJ1-5; no firm D call. Material: peripheral blood. This TCR came from a woman in her twenties or thirties with COVID-19, enrolled during active disease. CDR3 coding DNA: TGTGCCTGGAGTCGAACAGCGGGAGATCAGCCCCAGCATTTT. Protein: CAWSRTAGDQPQHF.